This T cell receptor beta chain originates from a study of metastatic and nonmetastatic thyroid tumors (dated by TCRdb to about 2020). A note on the overall study: Repertoires from peripheral blood and from tumor or nodule tissue samples of malignant and benign thyroid patients were compared.

None of the patients had been given any treatment before thyroid surgery. The study retrospectively analysed patient clinical samples collected from about 2012 to 2019 using T-cell receptor beta sequencing. Libraries were built with PCR. The sample was run on an Illumina HiSeq 4000. High-throughput sequencing was used to profile the TCR beta-chain CDR3 region of every patient. As for the original processing: CDR3 differences across clinicopathological groups were used to build a classifier for discriminating distant-metastatic papillary thyroid cancer patients. Repertoire diversity was assessed with the Shannon index, and tumor-blood repertoire similarity with the Morisita-Horn index. The public reads were reanalyzed by TCRdb: fastp trimming at Q25, MiXCR alignment, in-frame beta chains only. The V and J calls come from TCRdb's annotation, not from the publication. Counted in this sample were about 9,900 clones; 11% of them appeared once. The top ten hold approximately 7.6% of the sample.

As for this clone: Its cognate antigen has yet to be identified. No base quality values were provided; no much bigger clone lies one nucleotide off.

CDR1 and CDR2, looked up from the germline V gene, are SGHAT and FQNNGV. V sheds 0 bases and J sheds 1 base, leaving 10 bases between their ends. Including cysteine and phenylalanine, the CDR3 has 17 amino acids. Solely the CDR3 DNA is kept, with 51 bases framed from the first base. Overall study results and their limits: In both blood and tumor samples, malignant tumors were reported to have significantly higher TCR beta diversity than benign nodules.

The origin of this receptor is a female donor with papillary thyroid cancer or a benign thyroid nodule (not recorded which). Some clones in this sample may be carry-over from other donors' samples. The chain employs TRBV11-2 and TRBJ1-6; no D gene can be assigned with confidence. The specimen sequenced was tumor tissue. The nucleotide sequence reads as follows: TGTGCCAGCAGCTTAGACCGTGTAGGGTCCTATAATTCACCCCTCCACTTT. Its translation is CASSLDRVGSYNSPLHF. The variable domain in full, with residues beyond the CDR3 obtained from the reference TRBV11-2 and TRBJ1-6 genes, is EAGVAQSPRYKIIEKRQSVAFWCNPISGHATLYWYQQILGQGPKLLIQFQNNGVVDDSQLPKDRFSAERLKGVDSTLKIQPAKLEDSAVYLCASSLDRVGSYNSPLHFGNGTRLTVT.